The sample holds many counts of the clone carrying this TCR beta chain. The library was built from about 0.4 ug RNA with molecular barcoded adaptors for alpha/delta and beta/gamma chains. Each CDR3 protein is one row after TCRdb ran MiXCR on the reads. The sample has around 130,000 distinct CDR3 sequences, roughly 13% seen once. The entry originates in a study of read filtering for tumor transcriptome and immune sequencing. Across the study: R-ISS stage counts were under 10 for I, approximately 16 for II, about 7 for III. Whole-transcriptome libraries were prepared after DNase treatment.

Trimming took off 6 bases at V and 0 bases at J, with 14 bases between the two ends. CDR1 is LGHNT and CDR2 is FRNRAP in the germline V gene. This CDR3 contains 15 residues. The chain joins TRBV12-5 to TRBJ1-2, with D possibly TRBD1 on 6 matching bases. This receptor was taken from a donor aged 40 or older with multiple myeloma. Specimen: a population of CD138-negative cells sorted from bone marrow. The CDR3 region has the DNA TGTGCTAGTGGCCAACAGGGTTTAGCTAACTATGGCTACACCTTC. Encoded protein: CASGQQGLANYGYTF.